The clone carrying this T cell receptor beta chain has only a few counts. What it binds is not known. The data were obtained in a study of T cells in Graves' hyperthyroidism and ophthalmopathy. Study findings and constraints: Researchers report that a 13 V-J model separated ophthalmopathy from stable hyperthyroidism. Most thyroid clonotypes expanded above 0.001 appeared in blood too.

The TCR beta CDR3 regions underwent amplification using RNA transcripts as the source. A set of HTBI primers served as the primers for a first-round RT-PCR of the TCR CDR3. MiXCR, applied by TCRdb to the multiplex PCR reads, yields one record per CDR3 protein. The profile shows roughly 510,000 distinct CDR3 sequences, less than 25% of them singletons. CDR3 length equals 15 residues. V lost 4 bases and J lost 5, with 18 bases in between. CDR1 is SGHRS, CDR2 YFSETQ, per germline. The receptor was derived from a man in his late teens or twenties with Graves' hyperthyroidism. This chain joins TRBV5-1 and TRBJ1-1; D perhaps matches TRBD1 (6 bases). Source material: blood. CDR3 nucleotides: TGCGCCAGCAGCCCGGGGGCGACCGGAGCGACTGAAGCTTTCTTT. Amino acids: CASSPGATGATEAFF.